Listed below are T cell receptor beta chains from one sample, sequenced in a study of control samples from healthy donors and cancer patients. Repertoires were generated with immunoSEQ multiplex PCR, while TCRdb's copy carries only in-frame clones and drops some. The sample carries 25,000 to 35,000 clones, approximately 90% recorded once. The sequenced material came from PBMCs. The receptors were gathered from a woman aged 40 to 50 with lung cancer. Both conserved end residues are part of each CDR3. The D gene is left open where the match is weak. Clone sizes are given selectively: once, few, many, or a class where the clone is expanded.

V gene	J gene	clone size	D gene	CDR3 protein
TRBV5-6	TRBJ1-6	NA	NA	CASSLNFPSALHF
TRBV11-2	TRBJ2-3	NA	TRBD2	CASSPTILAGVGDTQYF
TRBV5-6	TRBJ1-2	NA	NA	CASSFQGLGGYTF
TRBV5-6	TRBJ2-5	NA	NA	CASSLRGGETQYF
TRBV7-2	TRBJ1-4	NA	NA	CASSLAPSRLGEKLFF
TRBV12-3/TRBV12-4	TRBJ2-4	few	NA	CASTLSLGPQYF
TRBV19	TRBJ1-6	once	NA	CASSIDHGGLDSPLHF
TRBV12-3/TRBV12-4	TRBJ2-1	NA	NA	CASSSGEQFF
TRBV10-3	TRBJ1-1	NA	NA	CAISESGRNREAFF
TRBV12-3/TRBV12-4	TRBJ1-5	NA	NA	CASKRGSNQPQHF
TRBV5-6	TRBJ1-1	NA	NA	CASSLVSGFLNTEAFF
TRBV10-3	TRBJ2-7	NA	TRBD1	CAISASTGGPYEQYF
TRBV30	TRBJ2-7	NA	TRBD1	CAWSAPGQGHFQYF
TRBV24-1	TRBJ2-5	NA	NA	CATSEPGLEETQYF
TRBV4-2	TRBJ2-3	NA	TRBD2	CASSQDASGGAGADTQYF
TRBV6-5	TRBJ2-7	NA	NA	CASSYSGGARPYEQYF
TRBV4-3	TRBJ2-5	NA	NA	CASSQDMAEPRQTQYF
TRBV29-1	TRBJ1-1	NA	NA	CSAKTGGNTEAFF
TRBV5-1	TRBJ1-4	once	NA	CASSWRTGRGTRNEKLFF
TRBV5-6	TRBJ1-1	NA	TRBD1	CASSFAGGYTEAFF
TRBV6-4	TRBJ2-3	medium-sized	TRBD1	CASSDGQGADTQYF
TRBV10-3	TRBJ1-1	once	NA	CAISESEVGFGTEAFF
TRBV12-5	TRBJ1-1	few	NA	CASGLLGAEAFF
TRBV4-3	TRBJ2-7	NA	NA	CASSQDLDLTYEQYF
TRBV13	TRBJ2-5	NA	TRBD1	CASSPRQGNIETQYF
TRBV11-3	TRBJ2-5	NA	NA	CASRPGGGGQETQYF
TRBV15	TRBJ1-3	once	NA	CATSRDGYGASGNTIYF
TRBV11-2	TRBJ2-5	NA	TRBD2	CASSLTSGGVQETQYF
TRBV9	TRBJ1-1	NA	NA	CASSPKAGNTEAFF
TRBV6-2/TRBV6-3	TRBJ2-1	few	NA	CASSYSDYNEQFF
TRBV21-1	TRBJ2-7	NA	NA	CASSKVGSEGAQYEQYF
TRBV6-2/TRBV6-3	TRBJ2-3	NA	NA	CASSPFRTGTDTQYF
TRBV6-6	TRBJ1-1	NA	TRBD1	CASSWGTGQMNTEAFF
TRBV5-1	TRBJ2-2	NA	NA	CASSSLQGTGELFF
TRBV6-6	TRBJ1-5	NA	TRBD1	CASRNGQGNQPQHF
TRBV7-8	TRBJ1-1	NA	NA	CASSFVPTEAFF
TRBV7-6	TRBJ1-3	NA	NA	CASSLAGGPSGNTIYF
TRBV19	TRBJ2-3	NA	NA	CASRREGTDTQYF
TRBV19	TRBJ2-2	NA	NA	CASSSLPTGELFF
TRBV13	TRBJ2-5	NA	NA	CASSSRDQETQYF
TRBV18	TRBJ2-5	NA	TRBD2	CASSPRSGGDWTQYF
TRBV19	TRBJ2-1	NA	TRBD2	CASSTSSGGARNEQFF